The subject of this entry is one T cell receptor (beta chain). Antigen unknown. Germline CDR1 reads DFQATT; CDR2 reads SNEGSKA (reference sequence). The CDR3 spans 15 residues. This entry is derived from a study of post-analysis software for immune sequencing data. Study-wide results and limits: TRBV5-6, TRBV5-1 and TRBV20-1 belonged to a set of roughly 5 TRBV segments that were more frequent in patients than controls. The authors found that F measure strongly co-clustered same-batch samples. Normalized Chao1 diversity was significantly reduced in patients versus controls.

Unique-molecular-identifier-tagged TCR beta cDNA libraries were used. Input populations of roughly 0.95 to 10 million T cells gave rise to roughly 0.5 million cDNA molecules. TCRdb used MiXCR to reprocess the PCR reads, holding one entry per CDR3 protein. Of about 820,000 distinct CDR3 sequences detected, approximately 57% appear once; the ten largest clones hold under 6%. Sequencing input: blood. The chain joins TRBV20-1 to TRBJ2-4, with D maybe TRBD1 (6 bases). The end of the DNA is better explained by TRBJ2-5, so the J call may be wrong. This receptor was identified in a girl between 10 and 17 years old with multiple sclerosis. The CDR3 is CSARATGLGRGTQYF. The CDR3 coding sequence is TGCAGTGCTAGAGCCACAGGGTTGGGGAGAGGGACCCAGTACTTC.